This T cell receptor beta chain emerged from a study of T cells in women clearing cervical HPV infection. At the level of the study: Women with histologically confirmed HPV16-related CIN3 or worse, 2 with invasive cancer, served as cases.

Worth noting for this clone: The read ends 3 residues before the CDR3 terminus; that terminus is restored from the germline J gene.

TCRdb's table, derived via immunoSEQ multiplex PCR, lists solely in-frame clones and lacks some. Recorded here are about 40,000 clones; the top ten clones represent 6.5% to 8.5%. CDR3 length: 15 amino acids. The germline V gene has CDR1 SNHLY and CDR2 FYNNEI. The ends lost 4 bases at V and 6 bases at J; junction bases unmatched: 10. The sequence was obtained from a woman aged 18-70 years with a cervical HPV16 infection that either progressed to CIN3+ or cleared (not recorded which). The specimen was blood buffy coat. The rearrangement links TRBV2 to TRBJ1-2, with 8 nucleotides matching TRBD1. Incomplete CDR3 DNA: TGTGCCAGCAGTGTAGACATGGACAGGGCCGATGGC. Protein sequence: CASSVDMDRADG. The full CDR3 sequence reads CASSVDMDRADGYTF. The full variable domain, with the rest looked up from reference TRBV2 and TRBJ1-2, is EPEVTQTPSHQVTQMGQEVILRCVPISNHLYFYWYRQILGQKVEFLVSFYNNEISEKSEIFDDQFSVERPDGSNFTLKIRSTKLEDSAMYFCASSVDMDRADGYTFGSGTRLTVV.